Listed below are T cell receptor beta chains from one sample, sequenced in a study of CD4+ T cells in melanoma. Some clones are missing from TCRdb's copy, which holds only in-frame ones; the method was immunoSEQ multiplex PCR. Altogether approximately 15,000 clones are present, about 66% being singletons, with the ten largest covering over 11%. Source material: cells from a culture (not recorded whether cultured in vitro). These receptor sequences come from a human donor with melanoma. CDR3s include the opening cysteine and the closing phenylalanine or tryptophan. A D gene is named only where the DNA matches it firmly.

j_call d_call v_call cdr3_aa
TRBJ1-2 TRBD1 TRBV7-3 CASSPGGGYGYTF
TRBJ1-5 - TRBV30 CAWSGDLNQPQHF
TRBJ1-5 - TRBV19 CASNSGFTGSKVNQPQHF
TRBJ2-7 - TRBV19 CASSIRPGVSYEQYF
TRBJ2-3 TRBD1 TRBV7-3 CASSLTRDRGDTQYF
TRBJ1-1 - TRBV11-2 CASSLVWTNTEAFF
TRBJ1-5 - TRBV18 CASSPGLRQPQHF
TRBJ1-2 TRBD1 TRBV7-8 CASSALGQTGGYTF
TRBJ2-6 TRBD1 TRBV27 CASSAYRGDSGANVLTF
TRBJ1-1 - TRBV6-5 CASSYTNRLHTEAFF
TRBJ2-3 - TRBV6-5 CASSYRQGLTDTQYF
TRBJ2-5 - TRBV5-8 CASSHLPDSQETQYF
TRBJ2-3 TRBD2 TRBV9 CASSGSGGRDTQYF
TRBJ1-5 - TRBV7-2 CASSLGSGQPQHF
TRBJ2-7 - TRBV11-1 CASSSQGYEQYF
TRBJ1-2 - TRBV5-6 CASSLRGDYGYTF
TRBJ1-2 TRBD1 TRBV5-1 CASSPDRGLGYTF
TRBJ1-5 TRBD1 TRBV5-6 CASSLGGRGYRNQPQHF
TRBJ1-4 - TRBV5-1 CASSTTPRVRATNEKLFF
TRBJ2-7 - TRBV30 CAWSARISDEQYF
TRBJ1-1 - TRBV4-2 CASSQAWSHGDFTEAFF
TRBJ1-6 - TRBV4-1 CASSQHSGIYNSPLHF
TRBJ2-1 - TRBV6-1 CASSEFPYNEQFF
TRBJ2-7 - TRBV2 CASSGEQGYEQYF
TRBJ1-1 - TRBV11-2 CASSTPRDGTEAFF
TRBJ2-5 TRBD1 TRBV6-6 CTSSYQGEQETQYF
TRBJ1-1 TRBD1 TRBV6-5 CASTEGAFDTEAFF
TRBJ1-4 - TRBV10-3 CARPGRGSPTNEKLFF
TRBJ1-2 - TRBV5-1 CASSLSRTSNGYTF
TRBJ1-5 - TRBV6-1 CASEGNQPQHF
TRBJ2-1 TRBD1 TRBV27 CASSPQGVGEQFF
TRBJ1-1 - TRBV10-3 CAISAMNTEAFF
TRBJ1-4 - TRBV29-1 CSVGGILAEKLFF
TRBJ2-3 - TRBV30 CAWIGIGTDTQYF
TRBJ2-7 TRBD1 TRBV6-5 CASSYTRGSYEQYF